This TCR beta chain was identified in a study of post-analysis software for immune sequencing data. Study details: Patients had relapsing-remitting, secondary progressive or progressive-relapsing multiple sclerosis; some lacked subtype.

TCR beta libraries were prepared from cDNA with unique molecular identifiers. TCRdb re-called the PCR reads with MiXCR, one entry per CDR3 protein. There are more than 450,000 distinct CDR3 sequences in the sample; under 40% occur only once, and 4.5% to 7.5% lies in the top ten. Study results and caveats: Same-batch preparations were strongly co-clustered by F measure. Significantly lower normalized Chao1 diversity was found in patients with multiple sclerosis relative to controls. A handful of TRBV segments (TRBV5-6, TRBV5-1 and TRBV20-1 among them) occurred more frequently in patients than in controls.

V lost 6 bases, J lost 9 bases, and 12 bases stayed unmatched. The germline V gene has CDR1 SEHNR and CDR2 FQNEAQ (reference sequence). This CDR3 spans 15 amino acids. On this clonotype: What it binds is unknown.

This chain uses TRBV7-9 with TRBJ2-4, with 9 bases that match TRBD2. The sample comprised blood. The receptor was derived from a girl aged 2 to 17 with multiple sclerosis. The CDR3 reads CASSPIGNSGGIQYF. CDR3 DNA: TGTGCCAGCAGTCCGATTGGTAATAGCGGGGGCATTCAGTACTTC.